Here is one TCR beta chain with its context. V was clipped by 5 bases and J by 7 bases; unmatched bases: 8. The CDR3 is 14 amino acids. Germline assignment: CDR1 LNHNV and CDR2 YYDKDF (reference sequence). The data stem from a study of blood T cell repertoires in COVID-19. About the study: T cells, B-cell-depleted T cells, or PBMCs supplied cDNA or gDNA.

How the authors handled the data: Scientists estimated how many nucleated cells there were by amplifying reference gene primers. The repertoire was sequenced with immunoSEQ multiplex PCR; TCRdb's copy has only in-frame clones and lacks some. V, J and clone size are those of that table, while D and trimming were read from the DNA. The top ten clones hold 0.5% to 0.55% of a sample with about 170,000 clones, approximately 90% of them seen once. The sample comprised peripheral blood. The V call is TRBV15, the J call TRBJ2-7; 10 bases align to TRBD1. The receptor was isolated from a man in his forties or fifties with acute or convalescent COVID-19. The DNA of the CDR3 is TGTGCCACCAGCTTAGACAGGGGGCGTGGTGAGCAGTACTTC. Amino acids: CATSLDRGRGEQYF.